What follows are 23 T cell receptor beta chains derived from one specimen sequenced in a study of OX40 agonist ivuxolimab in advanced cancers. Clones were sequenced by immunoSEQ multiplex PCR, and TCRdb holds only the in-frame ones, with some missing. The table has tens of thousands of clones, 85% to 90% seen once; the top ten hold about 13%. This material consisted of CD4+ or CD8+ T cells sorted from blood, taken in a trial of the OX40 agonist ivuxolimab. The receptors here all came from an adult with an advanced solid tumor such as melanoma, head and neck, liver or kidney cancer.

This chain uses TRBV18 with TRBJ1-2; the D is unclear. Germline loops: CDR1 KGHSH, CDR2 LQKENI. The V and J ends lost 3 bases and 2 bases respectively, with 7 bases between them. This CDR3 is built from 13 residues. CDR3 in DNA: TGTGCCAGCTCACCGGAACCGAACTATGGCTACACCTTC. It encodes CASSPEPNYGYTF.

The chain has TRBV19 and TRBJ2-7; possible D gene TRBD1, 6 bases. In germline, CDR1 is LNHDA, CDR2 SQIVND (reference sequence). V was cut by 5 bases and J by 3 bases, with 14 bases left in between. The CDR3 extends over 14 amino acids. CDR3 DNA sequence: TGTGCCAGTAGTTCCCGGACAGCCCTCTACGAGCAGTACTTC. Protein: CASSSRTALYEQYF.

The V and J genes are TRBV18 and TRBJ2-1; TRBD2 matches at 12 bases. Germline V gene sequence: CDR1 KGHSH, CDR2 LQKENI. V shed 3 bases, J shed 5 bases, and the junction held 5 bases outside the gene matches. CDR3 length: 16 amino acids. CDR3 region: CASSPRGLAGHNEQFF. DNA of the CDR3: TGTGCCAGCTCACCCCGCGGACTAGCGGGACACAATGAGCAGTTCTTC.

The gene calls are TRBV28 and TRBJ1-5; tentatively, D is TRBD1 (5 bases). Between the trimmed V and J ends, which lost 6 bases and 9 bases, there was a span of 18 bases. CDR1 is MDHEN and CDR2 is SYDVKM in the germline V gene. CDR3 length equals 14 residues. In nucleotides, the CDR3 is TGTGCCAGCAGATCGGAGGGGAGAATTCGGCCCCAGCATTTT. Protein sequence: CASRSEGRIRPQHF.

The chain employs TRBV7-9 and TRBJ2-7; D is possibly TRBD1 (5 bases). Trimming removed 2 bases from V and 2 bases from J, with 10 bases in between. The CDR3 covers 14 residues. Germline V gene data show CDR1 as SEHNR and CDR2 as FQNEAQ (reference sequence). The CDR3 DNA follows: TGTGCCAGCAGCTTAATAGGGGTTCCCTACGAGCAGTACTTC. Residues: CASSLIGVPYEQYF.

The rearrangement links TRBV7-8 to TRBJ2-1; 13 nucleotides agree with TRBD2. The germline CDR1 and CDR2 sequences are SGHVS and FQNEAQ. With 7 bases clipped from V and 7 bases from J, the junction kept 10 bases outside the gene matches. This CDR3 has 16 amino acids. DNA of the CDR3: TGTGCCAGCACCGAAACTAGCGGGGGGGCCCAAAATGAGCAGTTCTTC. Protein: CASTETSGGAQNEQFF.

The chain uses TRBV5-1 and TRBJ2-1, with no clear D. The CDR3 is 17 residues long. The V gene lost 0 bases and the J gene lost 0 bases, with 13 bases spanning the gap. Germline CDR1 is SGHRS and CDR2 is YFSETQ. CDR3 sequence: CASSLAVAASSYNEQFF. CDR3 in DNA: TGCGCCAGCAGCTTGGCCGTAGCTGCGAGCTCCTACAATGAGCAGTTCTTC.

The CDR3 nucleotides read TGTGCCTGCCTCTTCACAGATACGCAGTATTTT. Amino acid sequence: CACLFTDTQYF. The chain couples TRBV30 to TRBJ2-3; D unresolved. This CDR3 region has 11 residues. Germline assignment: CDR1 GTSNPN and CDR2 SVGIG (reference sequence). V was trimmed by 6 bases and J by 2 bases, leaving 6 bases between them.

The chain has TRBV13 and TRBJ1-2; the match to TRBD1 covers 7 bases. V lost 5 bases, J lost 8 bases, and 11 bases stayed unmatched. The CDR3 totals 14 residues. The V gene's germline CDR1 is PRHDT and CDR2 FYEKMQ (reference sequence). The DNA for the CDR3 is TGTGCCAGCAGCCTCAGGGGGAACGTTGGAGGCTACACCTTC. Translating gives CASSLRGNVGGYTF.

J is TRBJ2-1 and V is TRBV10-3, with no clear D. Germline values: CDR1 ENHRY, CDR2 SYGVKD. Trimming stripped 10 bases from V and 7 bases from J, with 14 bases between. CDR3 length: 12 residues. CDR3 DNA sequence: TGTGCCACCCTTATCTCTGGGAATGAGCAGTTCTTC. Its translation: CATLISGNEQFF.

This chain connects TRBV19 to TRBJ2-7; the match to TRBD1 covers 7 bases. V lost 7 bases and J lost 5; bases outside the gene matches: 8. The germline V gene has CDR1 LNHDA and CDR2 SQIVND (reference sequence). This CDR3 contains 13 residues. The CDR3 region has the DNA TGTGCCAGTACGGGCAGGGGGTTGGACGAGCAGTACTTC. It is translated as CASTGRGLDEQYF.

As to this clone: Within the sample, other DNA sequences also encode this same CDR3. The rearrangement links TRBV4-1 to TRBJ2-7; D not certain. CDR1 MGHRA and CDR2 YSYEKL come from the germline V gene. This CDR3 contains 12 residues. V lost 0 bases and J 2 bases, leaving 2 bases between the germline ends. The CDR3 sequence is CASSQETYEQYF. The CDR3 nucleotides are TGCGCCAGCAGCCAAGAAACCTACGAGCAGTACTTC.

Comment on this clone: The sample contains more than one DNA sequence encoding this CDR3. The rearrangement joins TRBV27 to TRBJ2-1; perhaps TRBD2 as D (5 bases). The CDR3 has 12 residues. In germline, CDR1 is MNHEY, CDR2 SMNVEV (reference sequence). The V and J ends lost 5 bases and 10 bases respectively, with 12 bases between them. The CDR3 sequence: CASSPQGGEQFF. In nucleotides, the CDR3 is TGTGCCAGCAGTCCCCAAGGCGGGGAGCAGTTCTTC.

The chain employs TRBV2 and TRBJ1-4; D perhaps matches TRBD1 (5 bases). The CDR3 extends over 16 amino acids. CDR1 SNHLY and CDR2 FYNNEI come from the germline V gene. V was clipped by 3 bases and J by 6 bases, with 17 bases between them. The CDR3 protein is CASSEVVGTLDEKLFF. CDR3 nucleotide sequence: TGTGCCAGCAGTGAGGTAGTGGGGACTCTCGATGAAAAACTGTTTTTT.

The rearrangement links TRBV2 to TRBJ2-7; D might be TRBD2 (6 bases). V gave up 3 bases and J gave up 4 bases, with 16 bases separating them. The germline CDR1 and CDR2 sequences are SNHLY and FYNNEI. This CDR3 is 15 amino acids long. CDR3 nucleotides: TGTGCCAGCAGTGATTGGGAGGCTACTCGTTACGAGCAGTACTTC. Translated: CASSDWEATRYEQYF. The variable domain in full, completed from reference TRBV2 and TRBJ2-7, reads EPEVTQTPSHQVTQMGQEVILRCVPISNHLYFYWYRQILGQKVEFLVSFYNNEISEKSEIFDDQFSVERPDGSNFTLKIRSTKLEDSAMYFCASSDWEATRYEQYFGPGTRLTVT.

The rearrangement uses TRBV7-3 and TRBJ2-3, with TRBD1 as a possible D gene (6 bases). This CDR3 spans 15 amino acids. The germline V gene encodes CDR1 SGHTA and CDR2 FQGTGA. The ends were cut back, 4 bases at V and 4 bases at J, with 15 bases in the middle. The CDR3 is CASSYRGQASDTQYF. The CDR3 DNA follows: TGTGCCAGCAGCTACCGGGGACAAGCGTCAGATACGCAGTATTTT.

The chain has TRBV7-9 and TRBJ2-3; D not certain. Germline V CDR1 and CDR2: SEHNR, FQNEAQ (reference sequence). The CDR3 contains 13 residues. The V end was cut by 5 bases, the J end by 0 bases, with 6 bases between. This CDR3 reads CASSPPSTDTQYF. CDR3 nucleotides: TGTGCCAGCAGCCCGCCAAGCACAGATACGCAGTATTTT.

V usage is TRBV28 and J usage is TRBJ2-1, with D possibly being TRBD1 (6 bases). V was shortened by 6 bases and J by 7 bases, with 25 bases between the two germline ends. CDR1 and CDR2 from the germline V gene are MDHEN and SYDVKM. The CDR3 runs 17 residues. The CDR3 here is CASSTHRAHTKRNEQFF. The DNA of the CDR3 is TGTGCCAGCAGCACTCACAGGGCGCACACAAAGAGGAATGAGCAGTTCTTC.

The CDR3 spells CASSWGPMNTEAFF. The DNA of the CDR3 is TGTGCCAGCAGCTGGGGACCTATGAACACTGAAGCTTTCTTT. The chain has TRBV5-8 and TRBJ1-1; the D gene is possibly TRBD1 (5 bases). Germline V gene lookup returns CDR1 SGHTS and CDR2 YDEGEE. Trimming cost V 3 bases and J 0 bases, with 9 bases left between them. The CDR3 has 14 amino acids.

The chain has TRBV19 and TRBJ1-2; no clear D. The germline V and J ends were trimmed by 5 bases and 2 bases, with 12 bases remaining between them. CDR3 length: 14 amino acids. Per the germline V gene, CDR1 is LNHDA and CDR2 is SQIVND (reference sequence). The CDR3 DNA sequence: TGTGCCAGTAGTGCTGAGGGAGCCAACTATGGCTACACCTTC. Its translation is CASSAEGANYGYTF. Complete variable domain (other parts from reference TRBV19 and TRBJ1-2): DGGITQSPKYLFRKEGQNVTLSCEQNLNHDAMYWYRQDPGQGLRLIYYSQIVNDFQKGDIAEGYSVSREKKESFPLTVTSAQKNPTAFYLCASSAEGANYGYTFGSGTRLTVV.

The chain has TRBV11-2 and TRBJ1-1; 9 positions match TRBD1. Trimming removed 4 bases from V and 4 bases from J; junction bases left unmatched: 10. This CDR3 comprises 16 residues. Germline V gene lookup returns CDR1 SGHAT and CDR2 FQNNGV. CDR3 DNA: TGTGCCAGCAGCTGGCCGTGGACAGGGGCGGGCACTGAAGCTTTCTTT. As protein: CASSWPWTGAGTEAFF.

This sequence joins TRBV6-1 and TRBJ1-5; 7 nucleotides line up with TRBD1. The junction had 6 bases not matched to a gene; V was cut back by 6 bases and J by 1 base. This CDR3 is built from 15 residues. Germline V gene data show CDR1 as MNHNS and CDR2 as SASEGT. CDR3 loop: CASRTGTVSNQPQHF. The CDR3, as DNA: TGTGCCAGCAGAACCGGGACAGTCAGCAATCAGCCCCAGCATTTT.

The gene calls are TRBV30 and TRBJ1-5; 8 bases fit TRBD1. Trimming cost V 0 bases and J 5 bases; bases outside gene matches: 0. The CDR3 runs 13 residues. Germline V CDR1 and CDR2: GTSNPN, SVGIG (reference sequence). The CDR3 nucleotides are TGTGCCTGGAGTGTACAGGGGGATCAGCCCCAGCATTTT. This translates into CAWSVQGDQPQHF.